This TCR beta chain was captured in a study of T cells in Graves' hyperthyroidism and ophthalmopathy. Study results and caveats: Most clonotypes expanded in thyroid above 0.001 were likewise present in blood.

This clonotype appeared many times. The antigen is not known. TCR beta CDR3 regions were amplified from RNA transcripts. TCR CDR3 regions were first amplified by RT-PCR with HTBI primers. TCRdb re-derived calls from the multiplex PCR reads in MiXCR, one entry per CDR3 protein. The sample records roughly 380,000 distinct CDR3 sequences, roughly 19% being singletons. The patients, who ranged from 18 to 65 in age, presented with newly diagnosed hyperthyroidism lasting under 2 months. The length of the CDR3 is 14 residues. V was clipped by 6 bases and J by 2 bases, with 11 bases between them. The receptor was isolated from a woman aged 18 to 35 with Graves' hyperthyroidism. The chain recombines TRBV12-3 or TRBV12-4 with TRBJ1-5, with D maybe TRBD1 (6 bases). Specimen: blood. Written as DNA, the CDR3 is TGTGCCAGCAGCGCGACAGGAGGCAATCAGCCCCAGCATTTT. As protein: CASSATGGNQPQHF.